This record concerns one T cell receptor (beta chain) sequence. This entry belongs to a study of T cell changes during pregnancy in multiple sclerosis. The CDR3 consists of 14 residues. V shed 5 bases, J shed 3 bases, and the junction held 6 bases outside the gene matches. Germline assignment: CDR1 SGHVS and CDR2 FQNEAQ. Sequencing was performed with immunoSEQ multiplex PCR; in TCRdb, only in-frame clones are kept and a portion is missing. Counted here are 45,000 to 60,000 clones, roughly 90% occurring once; the ten biggest clones make up around 2.9%. The input for sequencing was CD8+ T cells from peripheral blood mononuclear cells, taken before pregnancy. The source of this sequence is a female donor with multiple sclerosis, enrolled in a pregnancy study. J is TRBJ2-7 and V is TRBV7-8; TRBD1 matches at 8 bases. The CDR3 loop reads CASSPGTGLYEQYF. CDR3 DNA: TGTGCCAGCAGCCCCGGGACAGGACTCTACGAGCAGTACTTC.